This T cell receptor (beta chain) was recovered during a study of OX40 agonist ivuxolimab in advanced cancers. Study-level background: Among those enrolled, mean age was roughly 55 years (range about 23 to 85) and approximately 83% were male. Patients with prior anti-PD-1, anti-PD-L1 or anti-CTLA-4 therapy were eligible; 40% had some.

Autoimmune disease history or systemic immunosuppression led to patient exclusion. Blood got drawn at baseline, again on cycle 4 day 1, and then on cycle 7 day 1. CDR1 is SGHTA, CDR2 FQGNSA, per germline. The CDR3 has 9 amino acids. V was shortened by 7 bases and J by 8 bases, with 3 bases between the two germline ends. The data were produced by immunoSEQ multiplex PCR, yet TCRdb's version contains in-frame clones alone and is incomplete. The top ten clones hold more than 4.5% of a sample with around 77,000 clones, approximately 90% of them seen once. This specimen was CD4+ or CD8+ T cells sorted from blood, taken in a trial of the OX40 agonist ivuxolimab. This clonotype originated in an adult with an advanced solid tumor such as melanoma, head and neck, liver or kidney cancer. The V gene is TRBV7-2, the J gene TRBJ2-1; D call uncertain. The CDR3 nucleotides read TGTGCCAGCACCCATGAGCAGTTCTTC. It yields the protein CASTHEQFF.